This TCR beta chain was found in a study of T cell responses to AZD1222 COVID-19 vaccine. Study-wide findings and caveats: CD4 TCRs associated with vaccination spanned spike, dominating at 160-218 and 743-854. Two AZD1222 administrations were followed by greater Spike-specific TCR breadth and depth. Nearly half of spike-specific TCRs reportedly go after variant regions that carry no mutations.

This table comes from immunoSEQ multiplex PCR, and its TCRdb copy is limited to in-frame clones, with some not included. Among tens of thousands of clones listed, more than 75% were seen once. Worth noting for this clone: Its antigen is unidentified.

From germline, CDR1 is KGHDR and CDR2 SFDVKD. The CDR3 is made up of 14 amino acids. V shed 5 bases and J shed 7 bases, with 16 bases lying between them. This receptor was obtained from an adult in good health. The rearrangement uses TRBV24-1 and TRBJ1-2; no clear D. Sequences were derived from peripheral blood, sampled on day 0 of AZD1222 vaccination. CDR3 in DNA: TGTGCCACCAGTGCAGTGGGATGGAACGGTGGCTACACCTTC. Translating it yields CATSAVGWNGGYTF.